This T cell receptor beta chain was sequenced in a study of blood T cell repertoires in COVID-19. At the level of the study: Sample material is recorded as cDNA or gDNA derived from T cells, B-cell-depleted T cells, or PBMCs.

In terms of age and location, participants ranged from roughly 18 to 100 years and lived in 24 US areas. Cohorts were determined from participant-reported clinical history. This clone was observed once. Original analysis: Reference gene primers were amplified, and this amplification served to estimate nucleated cell counts. Sequencing was performed with immunoSEQ multiplex PCR; in TCRdb, only in-frame clones are kept and a portion is missing. V and J calls and clone size are given by that table; D and trimming were obtained from the DNA. The table has 100,000 to 150,000 clones, approximately 79% seen once. The CDR3 extends over 13 amino acids. J was trimmed by 3 bases and V by 4 bases; bases with no gene match: 2.

Specimen: PBMCs or T cells enriched from blood (not recorded which). This TCR derives from a middle-aged man with acute COVID-19. The rearrangement joins TRBV23-1 to TRBJ1-2, with 7 bases lining up with TRBD1. TRBV23-1 is classed as an ORF, of uncertain function. For the CDR3, the DNA is TGCGCCAGCAGTCCCGGACAGGACTATGGCTACACCTTC. Translated, it gives CASSPGQDYGYTF.